Reported below is one T cell receptor beta chain. Treatment denoted: around 19 received Ad26.COV2.S at low or high dose, single or two shots; roughly five received placebo; per-sample allocation not given. Sampling was done on day 63 after the first vaccine or placebo injection. These data originate in a study of Ad26.COV2.S vaccination and SARS-CoV-2 variants. V was pared by 3 bases and J by 5 bases, with 16 bases between. The germline CDR1 and CDR2 sequences are MDHEN and SYDVKM. This CDR3 comprises 15 residues. Profiled with immunoSEQ multiplex PCR; TCRdb holds only in-frame clones, not every one. The table lists some 290,000 clones, just over 85% of them singletons.

This chain joins TRBV28 and TRBJ1-2, with D uncertain. The source material was peripheral blood, sampled in a trial of Ad26.COV2.S vaccine versus placebo. This TCR derives from a person aged 18-60 years who received the Ad26.COV2.S COVID-19 vaccine or a placebo. CDR3 sequence: CASSLGGSFGYGYTF. CDR3 coding DNA: TGTGCCAGCAGTTTGGGCGGTTCTTTCGGGTATGGCTACACCTTC.